The 5 T cell receptor beta chains below were found in one sample sequenced in a study of cytomegalovirus exposure and HLA in healthy donors. Measured with immunoSEQ multiplex PCR; TCRdb has only the in-frame clones, and not every one. The table records roughly 60,000 clones, roughly 94% of them present only once. Input material: PBMCs. Every receptor here comes from a woman between 18 and 29 years old in good health and CMV-seropositive.

The gene calls are TRBV2 and TRBJ1-5; 7 bases agree with TRBD1. V gave up 4 bases and J gave up 3 bases; unmatched junction bases: 9. Germline V lookup: CDR1 SNHLY, CDR2 FYNNEI. CDR3 size: 16 residues. DNA of the CDR3: TGTGCCAGCAGTGTGGGGGCAGGGGGGATCAATCAGCCCCAGCATTTT. Its protein product is CASSVGAGGINQPQHF.

V is TRBV5-1 and J is TRBJ2-1, with 7 bases identical to TRBD2. Trimming at V came to 2 bases and at J to 1 base, leaving 6 bases not matched to a gene. The germline V gene encodes CDR1 SGHRS and CDR2 YFSETQ. This CDR3 is built from 16 residues. CDR3 region: CASSFGLAVSYNEQFF. The CDR3 nucleotides are TGCGCCAGCAGCTTTGGTCTAGCGGTATCCTACAATGAGCAGTTCTTC.

This sequence joins TRBV28 and TRBJ2-5; TRBD2 aligns across 8 bases. Germline values: CDR1 MDHEN, CDR2 SYDVKM. Trimming took 3 bases from V and 3 from J; bases not matched to a gene: 6. The CDR3 has 15 amino acids. The CDR3 sequence is CASSFLPGGKETQYF. The CDR3 nucleotides read TGTGCCAGCAGTTTCTTGCCGGGAGGGAAAGAGACCCAGTACTTC.

V gene TRBV27 combines with J gene TRBJ2-2; D is unclear. The CDR3 spans 12 residues. Germline V gene sequence: CDR1 MNHEY, CDR2 SMNVEV (reference sequence). V lost 6 bases and J lost 4, with 6 bases in between. The CDR3 bases are TGTGCCAGCAGGGAGAGCACCGGGGAGCTGTTTTTT. Protein: CASRESTGELFF.

The chain is built from TRBV5-1 and TRBJ2-1; 8 bases agree with TRBD2. The CDR3 extends over 15 amino acids. The germline V gene encodes CDR1 SGHRS and CDR2 YFSETQ. Trimming at V came to 4 bases and at J to 8 bases, leaving 11 bases not matched to a gene. CDR3 protein: CASSTGLGTSDEQFF. The CDR3 region has the DNA TGCGCCAGCAGCACGGGACTAGGGACTTCCGATGAGCAGTTCTTC.